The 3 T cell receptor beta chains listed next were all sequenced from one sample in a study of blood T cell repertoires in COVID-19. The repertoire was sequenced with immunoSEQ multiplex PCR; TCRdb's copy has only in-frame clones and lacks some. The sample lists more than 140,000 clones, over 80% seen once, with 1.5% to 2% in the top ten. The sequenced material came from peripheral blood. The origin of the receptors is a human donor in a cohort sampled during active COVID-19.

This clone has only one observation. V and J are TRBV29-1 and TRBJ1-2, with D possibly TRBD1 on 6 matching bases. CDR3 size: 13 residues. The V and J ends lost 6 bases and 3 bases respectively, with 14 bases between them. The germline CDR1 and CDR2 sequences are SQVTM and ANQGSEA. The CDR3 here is CSVGWGGDYGYTF. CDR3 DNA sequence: TGCAGCGTCGGGTGGGGGGGCGACTATGGCTACACCTTC.

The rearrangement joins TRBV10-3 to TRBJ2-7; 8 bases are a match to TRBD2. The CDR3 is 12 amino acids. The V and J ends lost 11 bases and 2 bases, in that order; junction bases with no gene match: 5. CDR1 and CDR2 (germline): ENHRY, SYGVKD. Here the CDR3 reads CAASGGAYEQYF. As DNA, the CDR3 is TGTGCCGCCAGCGGGGGAGCCTACGAGCAGTACTTC.

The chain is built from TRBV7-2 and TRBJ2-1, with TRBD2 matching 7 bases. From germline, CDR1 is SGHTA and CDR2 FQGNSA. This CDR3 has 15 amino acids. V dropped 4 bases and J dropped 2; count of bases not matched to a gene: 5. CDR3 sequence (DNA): TGTGCCAGCAGCTCCCTAAGCGGGGCCTACAATGAGCAGTTCTTC. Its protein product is CASSSLSGAYNEQFF.